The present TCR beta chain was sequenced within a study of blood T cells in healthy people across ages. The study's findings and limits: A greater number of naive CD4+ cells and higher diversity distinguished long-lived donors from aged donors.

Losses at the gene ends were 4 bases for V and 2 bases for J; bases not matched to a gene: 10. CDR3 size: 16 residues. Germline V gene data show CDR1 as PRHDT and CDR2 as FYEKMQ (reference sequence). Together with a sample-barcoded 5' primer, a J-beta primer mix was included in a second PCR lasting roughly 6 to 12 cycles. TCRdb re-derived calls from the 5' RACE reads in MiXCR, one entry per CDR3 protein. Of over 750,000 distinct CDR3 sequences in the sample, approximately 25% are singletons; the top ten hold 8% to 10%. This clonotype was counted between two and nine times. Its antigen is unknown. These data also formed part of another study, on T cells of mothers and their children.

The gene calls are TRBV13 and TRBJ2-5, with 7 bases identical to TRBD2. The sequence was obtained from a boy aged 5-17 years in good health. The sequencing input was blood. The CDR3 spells CASSSNGRGIQETQYF. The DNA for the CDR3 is TGTGCCAGCAGCTCAAACGGGCGGGGGATTCAAGAGACCCAGTACTTC.